Each of the 4 T cell receptor beta chains below was sequenced from the same sample in a study of blood T cell repertoires in COVID-19 (dated by TCRdb to about 2020). The library relied on the immunoSEQ multiplex PCR assay. In TCRdb, the immuneACCESS table is reduced to in-frame sequences with V and J assigned. These tables do not hold every clone; where another copy was compared, an unresolved V gene accounts for under half, and the others remain unexplained. This sample holds hundreds of thousands of clones; roughly 84% were observed only once. The biggest ten clones account for around 18% of the sample. Sequenced sample: peripheral blood. Receptor source: a woman of 80 years or more with active or convalescent COVID-19.

This chain uses TRBV6-5 with TRBJ2-5, with 10 bases aligning to TRBD2. Germline CDR1 is MNHEY and CDR2 is SVGAGI. Trimming took 1 base from V and 6 from J; bases not matched to a gene: 8. CDR3 length: 16 residues. CDR3 DNA sequence: TGTGCCAGCAGTTACTTCCGGCCTAGCGGGAGTCAGACCCAGTACTTC. Translating gives CASSYFRPSGSQTQYF.

The chain uses TRBV5-1 and TRBJ1-4; D is ambiguous. V lost 4 bases, J lost 8 bases, and 15 bases lay in between. The CDR3 is 14 amino acids. Per germline, CDR1 SGHRS and CDR2 YFSETQ. CDR3 bases: TGCGCCAGCAGCCGGAGGGCCCGGGAGGAAAAACTGTTTTTT. It yields the protein CASSRRAREEKLFF.

The CDR3 protein is CASSFIAGALNEQFF. DNA of the CDR3: TGCGCCAGCAGCTTCATCGCGGGAGCTCTCAATGAGCAGTTCTTC. J is TRBJ2-1 and V is TRBV5-1, with 7 nucleotides matching TRBD2. The germline CDR1 and CDR2 sequences are SGHRS and YFSETQ. The CDR3 covers 15 residues. The V and J ends lost 2 bases and 6 bases, in that order; junction bases with no gene match: 8. The variable domain in full, completed from reference TRBV5-1 and TRBJ2-1, reads KAGVTQTPRYLIKTRGQQVTLSCSPISGHRSVSWYQQTPGQGLQFLFEYFSETQRNKGNFPGRFSGRQFSNSRSEMNVSTLELGDSALYLCASSFIAGALNEQFFGPGTRLTVL.

The rearrangement links TRBV6-5 to TRBJ1-2, with TRBD1 matching 9 bases. Germline loops: CDR1 MNHEY, CDR2 SVGAGI. The CDR3 has 14 residues. V gave up 5 bases and J gave up 4 bases; unmatched junction bases: 5. The CDR3 region is CASSPTGGAYGYTF. CDR3 DNA sequence: TGTGCCAGCAGTCCAACAGGGGGCGCCTATGGCTACACCTTC.